This entry lists 14 T cell receptor beta chains sequenced from one sample in a study of metastatic and nonmetastatic thyroid tumors. TCRdb reanalyzed the PCR reads with MiXCR. The sample yields 72,000 or so clones, less than 20% seen once. All patients were untreated before thyroid surgery. The sample was blood. Receptors were obtained from a female donor with papillary thyroid cancer or a benign thyroid nodule (not recorded which). Some clones in this sample may be carry-over from other donors' samples.

V and J are TRBV7-9 and TRBJ2-2; 7 nucleotides agree with TRBD2. CDR3 length: 15 amino acids. Germline V gene sequence: CDR1 SEHNR, CDR2 FQNEAQ (reference sequence). V was pared by 2 bases and J by 2 bases, with 2 bases of the junction left unmatched. In nucleotides, the CDR3 is TGTGCCAGCAGCTTACTAGCGGTAAACACCGGGGAGCTGTTTTTT. Amino acids: CASSLLAVNTGELFF. The variable domain in full, completed from reference TRBV7-9 and TRBJ2-2, reads DTGVSQNPRHKITKRGQNVTFRCDPISEHNRLYWYRQTLGQGPEFLTYFQNEAQLEKSRLLSDRFSAERPKGSFSTLEIQRTEQGDSAMYLCASSLLAVNTGELFFGEGSRLTVL.

This rearrangement joins TRBV20-1 to TRBJ2-7; D might be TRBD2 (6 bases). Germline V gives CDR1 DFQATT, CDR2 SNEGSKA (reference sequence). The CDR3 is made up of 13 amino acids. CDR3: CEDGQAGSYEQYF. Here the CDR3 DNA reads TGCGAAGACGGTCAAGCGGGCTCCTACGAGCAGTACTTC.

This clone was picked up many times. The chain carries TRBV19 and TRBJ2-3; D possibly corresponds to TRBD2 (7 bases). The V gene's germline CDR1 is LNHDA and CDR2 SQIVND (reference sequence). The CDR3 contains 15 residues. Trimming removed 6 bases at V and 4 bases at J, with 17 bases between. Here the CDR3 reads CASSPTRGGADTQYF. CDR3 in DNA: TGTGCCAGTAGCCCAACAAGGGGGGGAGCAGATACGCAGTATTTT. Full variable domain (rest looked up from reference TRBV19 and TRBJ2-3): DGGITQSPKYLFRKEGQNVTLSCEQNLNHDAMYWYRQDPGQGLRLIYYSQIVNDFQKGDIAEGYSVSREKKESFPLTVTSAQKNPTAFYLCASSPTRGGADTQYFGPGTRLTVL.

The chain recombines TRBV30 with TRBJ1-3; TRBD1 is a possible D gene (5 bases). Trimming removed 2 bases from V and 0 bases from J, with 11 bases in between. This CDR3 is 15 amino acids long. Looked up from germline, CDR1 is GTSNPN and CDR2 is SVGIG (reference sequence). CDR3 DNA sequence: TGTGCCTGGAGTACAGACAGAGTCTCTGGAAACACCATATATTTT. Its protein is CAWSTDRVSGNTIYF. Filled out from reference TRBV30 and TRBJ1-3, the complete variable domain reads SQTIHQWPATLVQPVGSPLSLECTVEGTSNPNLYWYRQAAGRGLQLLFYSVGIGQISSEVPQNLSASRPQDRQFILSSKKLLLSDSGFYLCAWSTDRVSGNTIYFGEGSWLTVV.

Points on this clone: This may arise from a read error, as a much more abundant clone is one base away. The chain recombines TRBV20-1 with TRBJ2-1, with 13 bases aligning to TRBD2. The germline V gene has CDR1 DFQATT and CDR2 SNEGSKA (reference sequence). The CDR3 consists of 20 residues. CDR3 DNA sequence: TGCAGTGCTAGAGCACCCCCGGGACTAGCGGGGACCAGCTCCCACAATGAGCAGTTCTTC. This encodes CSARAPPGLAGTSSHNEQFF.

The chain couples TRBV3-1 to TRBJ1-2; weak D call: TRBD1 (5 bases). Trimming took off 2 bases at V and 4 bases at J, with 11 bases between the two ends. The CDR3 length is 14 residues. Germline V CDR1 and CDR2: LGHDT, YNNKEL (reference sequence). The CDR3 sequence is CASSQRGLGYGYTF. The CDR3 DNA is TGTGCCAGCAGCCAAAGGGGTTTGGGCTATGGCTACACCTTC.

This clone was detected ten times or more. V gene TRBV2 combines with J gene TRBJ1-5; a possible D gene is TRBD1 (5 bases). V lost 6 bases, J lost 3 bases, and 6 bases lay in between. From germline, CDR1 is SNHLY and CDR2 FYNNEI. The CDR3 is 12 residues long. CDR3 DNA: TGTGCCAGCAGGGGGGACAATCAGCCCCAGCATTTT. It translates to CASRGDNQPQHF.

This clone was counted ten times or more. The chain uses TRBV27 and TRBJ1-6, with 7 nucleotides matching TRBD1. The V and J ends lost 3 bases and 10 bases, in that order; junction bases with no gene match: 12. There are 16 residues in the CDR3. CDR1 and CDR2 (germline): MNHEY, SMNVEV (reference sequence). The CDR3 here is CASSFGTQGRNSPLHF. The DNA of the CDR3 is TGTGCCAGCAGTTTCGGTACACAGGGGCGGAACTCACCCCTCCACTTT.

This clone was seen many times. The rearrangement uses TRBV28 and TRBJ1-1; the D is unclear. Germline assignment: CDR1 MDHEN and CDR2 SYDVKM. V was cut by 2 bases and J by 7 bases, with 11 bases left in between. This CDR3 contains 13 residues. CDR3: CASSLNFRNEAFF. CDR3 in DNA: TGTGCCAGCAGTTTAAATTTTCGGAATGAAGCTTTCTTT.

The gene calls are TRBV7-3 and TRBJ1-1; D not resolved. V lost 5 bases to trimming and J lost 0 bases, with 7 bases between them. From germline, CDR1 is SGHTA and CDR2 FQGTGA. This CDR3 is 13 amino acids long. The CDR3 is CASSLLMNTEAFF. In DNA form, the CDR3 reads TGTGCCAGCAGCCTTCTAATGAACACTGAAGCTTTCTTT. Supplemented by reference TRBV7-3 and TRBJ1-1, the full variable domain reads GAGVSQTPSNKVTEKGKYVELRCDPISGHTALYWYRQSLGQGPEFLIYFQGTGAADDSGLPNDRFFAVRPEGSVSTLKIQRTERGDSAVYLCASSLLMNTEAFFGQGTRLTVV.

DNA of the CDR3: TGTGCCAGCAGCTTAGCGTTGGACAGCTCCTACGAGCAGTACTTC. This codes for CASSLALDSSYEQYF. The chain has TRBV11-1 and TRBJ2-7; tentative D call: TRBD1 (6 bases). From germline, CDR1 is SGHAT and CDR2 FQDESV (reference sequence). The CDR3 length is 15 residues. The V end lost 0 bases, the J end lost 0 bases, and 9 bases lay between the germline ends.

This clone was seen at least ten times. This chain connects TRBV18 to TRBJ1-1, with a tentative D call TRBD1 (5 bases). The germline V gene encodes CDR1 KGHSH and CDR2 LQKENI. The CDR3 is 15 residues long. V shed 0 bases and J shed 1 base, with 9 bases lying between them. The CDR3 DNA follows: TGTGCCAGCTCACCACCGGAGGGGAGGAACACTGAAGCTTTCTTT. Translation: CASSPPEGRNTEAFF.

The CDR3 DNA reads as TGTGCCAGCAGCCCGAGGACAGTTGTTTCTGGGGCCAACGTCCTGACTTTC. Its translation is CASSPRTVVSGANVLTF. This chain uses TRBV7-6 with TRBJ2-6; perhaps TRBD1 as D (6 bases). The V gene lost 5 bases and the J gene lost 1 base, with 15 bases spanning the gap. Germline CDR1 SGHVS, CDR2 FNYEAQ. This CDR3 contains 17 residues.

This chain joins TRBV30 and TRBJ1-5; D unresolved. The CDR3 consists of 13 residues. CDR1 is GTSNPN, CDR2 SVGIG, per germline (reference sequence). V shed 0 bases and J shed 3 bases, with 6 bases lying between them. This chain's CDR3 is CAWSVIDNQPQHF. The DNA for the CDR3 is TGTGCCTGGAGTGTTATTGACAATCAGCCCCAGCATTTT.